Listed below are T cell receptor beta chains from one sample, sequenced in a study of response to subunit inactivated influenza vaccine. TCRdb analysed the RT-PCR reads with MiXCR anew, one entry per CDR3 protein. The sample carries approximately 530,000 distinct CDR3 sequences, 7.2% recorded once. This specimen consisted of PBMCs from blood, obtained around 2 years after vaccination. Receptors were obtained from a man between 50 and 75 years old who received an inactivated influenza vaccine. Each CDR3 is given with its conserved first and last residue. The D gene is left open where the match is weak. Not all rows give a size; the values are once, few, many and, for expanded clones, a class.

few	TRBV18	18	TRBD1	TRBJ2-2	TGTGCCAGCTCACACACGGACAGGGGATATGGTGACACCGGGGAGCTGTTTTTT	CASSHTDRGYGDTGELFF
many	TRBV14	13	-	TRBJ1-4	TGTGCCAGCAGCCGCGGAGTGAATGAAAAACTGTTTTTT	CASSRGVNEKLFF
-	TRBV4-3	16	-	TRBJ2-7	TGCGCCAGCAGCCAAGTGTATCCAGACGCCTACTACGAGCAGTACTTC	CASSQVYPDAYYEQYF
many	TRBV12-3/TRBV12-4	15	TRBD1	TRBJ1-2	TGTGCCAGCAGTCCCCGACAGGGATCTAACTATGGCTACACCTTC	CASSPRQGSNYGYTF
many	TRBV20-1	14	-	TRBJ2-5	TGCAGTGCTAGAGACGCCGCGCAGGGCGAGACCCAGTACTTC	CSARDAAQGETQYF
few	TRBV5-1	13	-	TRBJ2-5	TGCGCCAGCAGCTGGACGTACCAAGAGACCCAGTACTTC	CASSWTYQETQYF
many	TRBV12-3/TRBV12-4	15	TRBD1	TRBJ2-7	TGTGCCAGCAGCAAACAGGGGACAATTACCTACGAGCAGTACTTC	CASSKQGTITYEQYF
many	TRBV2	15	-	TRBJ2-1	TGTGCCAGCAGTGGCACCAGGGAGGACTACAATGAGCAGTTCTTC	CASSGTREDYNEQFF
-	TRBV5-1	15	-	TRBJ2-5	TGCGCCAGCAACAGGGTTAGAGCGTACCAAGAGACCCAGTACTTC	CASNRVRAYQETQYF
many	TRBV27	14	-	TRBJ2-1	TGTGCCAGCAGTTTATCGTCAGCTTACAATGAGCAGTTCTTC	CASSLSSAYNEQFF
many	TRBV14	15	-	TRBJ2-5	TGTGCCAGCAGTCGCTCCCTGCTCGGGGTAGAGACCCAGTACTTC	CASSRSLLGVETQYF
-	TRBV12-5	15	-	TRBJ2-1	TGTGCTAGTGGTTTGGGGGGAGTAGCGAACAATGAGCAGTTCTTC	CASGLGGVANNEQFF
many	TRBV30	11	-	TRBJ1-3	TGTGCCTGGAGTGGGGGAAACACCATATATTTT	CAWSGGNTIYF
-	TRBV12-3/TRBV12-4	14	-	TRBJ1-4	TGTGCCAGCGTCCCGGACAGATTTCACGAAAAACTGTTTTTT	CASVPDRFHEKLFF
many	TRBV7-9	12	-	TRBJ1-2	TGTGCCAGCACCCCTAGCTTGAAAGGCTACACCTTC	CASTPSLKGYTF
-	TRBV28	14	-	TRBJ1-1	TGTGCCAGCAGTTTAGCCCCAAGTGGCACTGAAGCTTTCTTT	CASSLAPSGTEAFF
-	TRBV7-9	15	-	TRBJ2-1	TGTGCCAGCAGCGCATACGGGACCTCCTACAATGAGCAGTTCTTC	CASSAYGTSYNEQFF
many	TRBV20-1	15	TRBD2	TRBJ2-5	TGCAGTGCTATCGGTAGCGGGTCGAGTCAAGAGACCCAGTACTTC	CSAIGSGSSQETQYF
few	TRBV20-1	14	TRBD1	TRBJ1-1	TGCAGTGCTAGAACCCGAGACAGGGGGGATGAAGCTTTCTTT	CSARTRDRGDEAFF
-	TRBV5-5	14	-	TRBJ1-1	TGTGCCAGCAGCTTACGCTTCTTGAACACTGAAGCTTTCTTT	CASSLRFLNTEAFF
few	TRBV6-2/TRBV6-3	14	-	TRBJ1-5	TGTGCCAGCAGTGCTTCAACCACAAGTCAGCCCCAGCATTTT	CASSASTTSQPQHF
few	TRBV11-2	17	-	TRBJ1-1	TGTGCCAGCAGCTTAGGGCGCCGGGCGCCTATGAACACTGAAGCTTTCTTT	CASSLGRRAPMNTEAFF
few	TRBV20-1	14	TRBD1	TRBJ1-1	TGCAGTGCTCCGCGGACAGGTCCGGTCACTGAAGCTTTCTTT	CSAPRTGPVTEAFF
-	TRBV10-3	15	TRBD2	TRBJ2-5	TGTGCCATCAGTGCGAAACTAGCGGCACAAGAGACCCAGTACTTC	CAISAKLAAQETQYF
-	TRBV20-1	13	-	TRBJ2-1	TGCAGTGCTAGAGAGGGTACTTACAATGAGCAGTTCTTC	CSAREGTYNEQFF
-	TRBV20-1	15	TRBD2	TRBJ2-1	TGCAGTGCTAGAAAACTAGCGGGGGGGCCCGGTGAGCAGTTCTTC	CSARKLAGGPGEQFF
-	TRBV9	15	TRBD1	TRBJ2-1	TGTGCCAGCAGCGTAGACAGGGGGTATGTGAATGAGCAGTTCTTC	CASSVDRGYVNEQFF
-	TRBV18	14	-	TRBJ2-7	TGTGCCAGCTCACGATCAGTTTTCTCCTACGAGCAGTACTTC	CASSRSVFSYEQYF
few	TRBV4-1	17	TRBD2	TRBJ2-7	TGCGCCAGCAGCCAAGATCTAGGACTAGCAGCCTTGGCCGAGCAGTACTTC	CASSQDLGLAALAEQYF
many	TRBV5-1	14	TRBD1	TRBJ2-1	TGCGCCAGCAGCACAGGGGCCTACCAGGATGAGCAGTTCTTC	CASSTGAYQDEQFF
-	TRBV20-1	14	-	TRBJ1-5	TGCAGTGCTAGAGATTGGCAGGGACGTCAGCCCCAGCATTTT	CSARDWQGRQPQHF
-	TRBV4-2	16	TRBD1	TRBJ1-2	TGTGCCAGCAGCCGCTTACCGACAGGGGGCGGCTATGGCTACACCTTC	CASSRLPTGGGYGYTF
many	TRBV7-2	14	-	TRBJ2-7	TGTGCCAGCAGCTTAGCGGGGGGGCTTTACGAGCAGTACTTC	CASSLAGGLYEQYF
few	TRBV7-9	14	-	TRBJ1-1	TGTGCCAGCAGCTTCGGTTGGGGAGGAACTGAAGCTTTCTTT	CASSFGWGGTEAFF
-	TRBV20-1	16	TRBD1	TRBJ2-7	TGCAGTGCTAGAGACAGAAAGACAGGGGCGGGCTACGAGCAGTACTTC	CSARDRKTGAGYEQYF
-	TRBV18	16	-	TRBJ2-2	TGTGCCAGCTCACCATCGGGCGCGGGTAACACCGGGGAGCTGTTTTTT	CASSPSGAGNTGELFF
-	TRBV20-1	11	TRBD2	TRBJ2-5	TGCAGTTTAGCGGGAAGAGAGACCCAGTACTTC	CSLAGRETQYF
few	TRBV4-1	16	-	TRBJ2-7	TGCGCCAGCAGCCAAGATATAGTGGGCGAATTGAGCGAGCAGTACTTC	CASSQDIVGELSEQYF
many	TRBV2	15	-	TRBJ2-3	TGTGCCAGCAGTGAAGTTGGGGGTAGCACAGATACGCAGTATTTT	CASSEVGGSTDTQYF
few	TRBV11-2	16	-	TRBJ1-1	TGTGCCAGCAGCTTGGGAGGAGGGACTTTGAACACTGAAGCTTTCTTT	CASSLGGGTLNTEAFF
many	TRBV18	13	-	TRBJ2-1	TGTGCCAGCTCACCCCCCTCTGGGAATGAGCAGTTCTTC	CASSPPSGNEQFF
-	TRBV5-1	19	TRBD2	TRBJ2-3	TGCGCCAGCAGCTCCGGGTCCCGTCGACTAGCGGGTGGTACAGATACGCAGTATTTT	CASSSGSRRLAGGTDTQYF
few	TRBV6-5	12	-	TRBJ1-6	TGTGCCAGCAGTCGGACTTCTTCACCCCTCCACTTT	CASSRTSSPLHF
many	TRBV27	17	TRBD1	TRBJ2-1	TGTGCCAGCAGTTACACGGGACAGGGGGCCGGGTACAATGAGCAGTTCTTC	CASSYTGQGAGYNEQFF
many	TRBV12-3/TRBV12-4	12	-	TRBJ2-1	TGTGCCAGCGCCCGAGCGTTGTATGAGCAGTTCTTC	CASARALYEQFF
few	TRBV9	13	-	TRBJ2-3	TGTGCCAGCAACTTAGACGGCACAGATACGCAGTATTTT	CASNLDGTDTQYF
-	TRBV20-1	14	TRBD1	TRBJ2-7	TGCAGTGCTCCCCCGGGACAGGGGCGGTACGAGCAGTACTTC	CSAPPGQGRYEQYF
many	TRBV20-1	13	-	TRBJ2-3	TGCAGTGCCCCCCCCTCGGGAACAGATACGCAGTATTTT	CSAPPSGTDTQYF
few	TRBV20-1	16	TRBD1	TRBJ2-2	TGCAGTGCTAGATCCCCGACAGGGGGAAACACCGGGGAGCTGTTTTTT	CSARSPTGGNTGELFF
many	TRBV9	15	-	TRBJ2-7	TGTGCCAGCAGCGTAGAGGCAGGTGGGTCCTACGAGCAGTACTTC	CASSVEAGGSYEQYF
-	TRBV15	15	-	TRBJ2-2	TGTGCCACCAGCAGAGATCGACAGAACACCGGGGAGCTGTTTTTT	CATSRDRQNTGELFF
-	TRBV9	14	-	TRBJ2-3	TGTGCCAGCACCCTAGGGGGATTCACAGATACGCAGTATTTT	CASTLGGFTDTQYF
-	TRBV27	14	-	TRBJ2-3	TGTGCCAGCAGTCGCTACAGTTCCACAGATACGCAGTATTTT	CASSRYSSTDTQYF
few	TRBV6-1	13	-	TRBJ2-7	TGTGCCAGCAGGTTTGCGGGTGGGGGCGAGCAGTACTTC	CASRFAGGGEQYF
-	TRBV29-1	13	-	TRBJ2-2	TGCAGCGTTGACGTCGGAAACACCGGGGAGCTGTTTTTT	CSVDVGNTGELFF
many	TRBV2	13	-	TRBJ1-5	TGTGCCAGCAGTAACAGGGTCAATCAGCCCCAGCATTTT	CASSNRVNQPQHF
many	TRBV3-1	16	-	TRBJ2-1	TGTGCCAGCAGCTCAAGTCGGCAGGGCTCCTACAATGAGCAGTTCTTC	CASSSSRQGSYNEQFF